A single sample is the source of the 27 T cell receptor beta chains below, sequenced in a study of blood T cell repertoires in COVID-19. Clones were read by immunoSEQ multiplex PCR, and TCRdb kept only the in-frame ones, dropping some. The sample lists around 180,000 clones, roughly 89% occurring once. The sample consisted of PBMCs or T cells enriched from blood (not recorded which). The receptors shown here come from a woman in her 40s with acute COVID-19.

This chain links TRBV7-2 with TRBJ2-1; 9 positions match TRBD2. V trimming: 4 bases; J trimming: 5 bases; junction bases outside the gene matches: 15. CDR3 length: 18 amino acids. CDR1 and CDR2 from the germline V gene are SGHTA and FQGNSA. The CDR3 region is CASSSTPRRASGNNEQFF. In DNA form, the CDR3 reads TGTGCCAGCAGCTCAACTCCCCGGCGGGCTAGCGGGAACAATGAGCAGTTCTTC.

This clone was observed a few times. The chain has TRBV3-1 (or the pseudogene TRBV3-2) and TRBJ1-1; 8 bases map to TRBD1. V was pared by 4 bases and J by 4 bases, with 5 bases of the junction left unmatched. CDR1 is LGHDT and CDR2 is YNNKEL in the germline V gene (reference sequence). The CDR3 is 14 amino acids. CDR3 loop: CASSRDRGPTEAFF. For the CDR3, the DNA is TGTGCCAGCAGCCGAGACAGGGGCCCCACTGAAGCTTTCTTT.

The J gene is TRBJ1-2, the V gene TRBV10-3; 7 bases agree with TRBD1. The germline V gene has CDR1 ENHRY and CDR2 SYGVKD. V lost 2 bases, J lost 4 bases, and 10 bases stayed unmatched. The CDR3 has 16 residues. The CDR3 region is CAISEPGQAPIYGYTF. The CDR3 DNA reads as TGTGCCATCAGTGAGCCTGGACAGGCCCCCATCTATGGCTACACCTTC.

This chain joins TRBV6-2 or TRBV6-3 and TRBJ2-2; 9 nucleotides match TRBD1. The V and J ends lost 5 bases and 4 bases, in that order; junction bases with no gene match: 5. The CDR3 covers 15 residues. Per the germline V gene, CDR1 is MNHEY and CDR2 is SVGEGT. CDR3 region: CASSIQGAVTGELFF. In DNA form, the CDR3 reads TGTGCCAGCAGTATACAGGGGGCGGTCACCGGGGAGCTGTTTTTT.

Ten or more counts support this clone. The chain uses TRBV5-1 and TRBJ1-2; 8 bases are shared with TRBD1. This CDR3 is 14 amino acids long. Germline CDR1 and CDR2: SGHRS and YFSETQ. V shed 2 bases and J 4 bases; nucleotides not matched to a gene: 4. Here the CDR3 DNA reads TGCGCCAGCAGCTTAGCCGGGACAGGCTATGGCTACACCTTC. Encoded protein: CASSLAGTGYGYTF.

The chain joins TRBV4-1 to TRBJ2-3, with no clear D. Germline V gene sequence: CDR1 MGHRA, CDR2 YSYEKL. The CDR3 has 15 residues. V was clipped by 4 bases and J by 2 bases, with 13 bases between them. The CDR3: CASSLYSRTTDTQYF. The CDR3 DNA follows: TGCGCCAGCAGCCTATACTCGCGCACCACAGATACGCAGTATTTT.

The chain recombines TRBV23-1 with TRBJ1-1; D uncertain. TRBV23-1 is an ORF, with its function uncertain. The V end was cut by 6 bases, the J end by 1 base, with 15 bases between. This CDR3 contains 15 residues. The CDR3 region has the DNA TGCGCCAGCAGCCGCGAGGCGGGTGAGAACACTGAAGCTTTCTTT. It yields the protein CASSREAGENTEAFF.

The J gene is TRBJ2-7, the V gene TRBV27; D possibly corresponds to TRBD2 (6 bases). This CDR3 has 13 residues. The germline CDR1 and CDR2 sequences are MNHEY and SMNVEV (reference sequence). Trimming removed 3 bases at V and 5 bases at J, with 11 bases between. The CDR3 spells CASSLRGPNEQYF. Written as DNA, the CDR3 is TGTGCCAGCAGTTTGCGGGGACCCAACGAGCAGTACTTC.

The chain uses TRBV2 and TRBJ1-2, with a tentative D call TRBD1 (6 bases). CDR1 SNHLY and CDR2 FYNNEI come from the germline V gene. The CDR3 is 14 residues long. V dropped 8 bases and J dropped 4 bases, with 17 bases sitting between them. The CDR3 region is CASRAAGRGYGYTF. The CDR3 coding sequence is TGTGCCAGCCGGGCGGCGGGCAGGGGCTATGGCTACACCTTC.

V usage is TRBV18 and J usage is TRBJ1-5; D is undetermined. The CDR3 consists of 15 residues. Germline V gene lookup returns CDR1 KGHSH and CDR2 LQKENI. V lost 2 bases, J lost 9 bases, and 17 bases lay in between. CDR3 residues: CASSPGDGLSAPQHF. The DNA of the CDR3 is TGTGCCAGCTCACCAGGAGACGGATTATCAGCGCCCCAGCATTTT.

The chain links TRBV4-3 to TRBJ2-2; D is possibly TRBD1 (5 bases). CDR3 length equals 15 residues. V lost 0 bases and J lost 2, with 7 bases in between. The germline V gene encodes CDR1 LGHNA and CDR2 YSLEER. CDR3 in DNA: TGCGCCAGCAGCCAAGATTGGGGCAACACCGGGGAGCTGTTTTTT. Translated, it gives CASSQDWGNTGELFF.

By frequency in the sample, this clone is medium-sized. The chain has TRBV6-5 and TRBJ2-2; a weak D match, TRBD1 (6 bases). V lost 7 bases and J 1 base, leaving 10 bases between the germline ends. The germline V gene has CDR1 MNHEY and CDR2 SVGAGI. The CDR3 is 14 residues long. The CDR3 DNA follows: TGTGCCAGCACCTGGACAGAGAACACCGGGGAGCTGTTTTTT. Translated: CASTWTENTGELFF.

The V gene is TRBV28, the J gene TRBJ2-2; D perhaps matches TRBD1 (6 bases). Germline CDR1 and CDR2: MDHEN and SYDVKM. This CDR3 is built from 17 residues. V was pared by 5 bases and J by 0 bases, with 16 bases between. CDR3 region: CASSLLQGAANTGELFF. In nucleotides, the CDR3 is TGTGCCAGCAGTCTACTACAGGGCGCCGCGAACACCGGGGAGCTGTTTTTT.

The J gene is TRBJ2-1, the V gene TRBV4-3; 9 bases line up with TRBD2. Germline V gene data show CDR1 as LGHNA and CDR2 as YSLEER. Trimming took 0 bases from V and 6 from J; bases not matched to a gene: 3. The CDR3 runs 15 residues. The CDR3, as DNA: TGCGCCAGCAGCCAAGAAAGAGCGGGAGGCAATGAGCAGTTCTTC. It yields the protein CASSQERAGGNEQFF.

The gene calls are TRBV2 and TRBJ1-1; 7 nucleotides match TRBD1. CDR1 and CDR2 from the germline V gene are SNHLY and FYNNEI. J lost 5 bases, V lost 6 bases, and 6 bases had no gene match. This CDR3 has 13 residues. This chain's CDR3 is CASSAGQRTEAFF. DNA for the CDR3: TGTGCCAGCAGCGCGGGACAGCGGACTGAAGCTTTCTTT.

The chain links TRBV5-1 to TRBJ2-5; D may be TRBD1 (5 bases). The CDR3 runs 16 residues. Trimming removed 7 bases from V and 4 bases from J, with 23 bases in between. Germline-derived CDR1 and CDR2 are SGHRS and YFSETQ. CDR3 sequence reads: CASRPTSGQGGETQYF. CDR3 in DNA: TGCGCCAGCCGCCCTACCTCCGGGCAGGGCGGAGAGACCCAGTACTTC.

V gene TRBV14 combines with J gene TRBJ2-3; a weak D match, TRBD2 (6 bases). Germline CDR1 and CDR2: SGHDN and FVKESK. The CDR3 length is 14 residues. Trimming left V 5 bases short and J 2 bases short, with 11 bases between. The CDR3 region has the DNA TGTGCCAGCAGCATACGGACTATCACAGATACGCAGTATTTT. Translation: CASSIRTITDTQYF.

The CDR3 nucleotides read TGTGCCAGCTCACCTAGGGCAGGGGGCGTGAACACTGAAGCTTTCTTT. This sequence encodes CASSPRAGGVNTEAFF. The genes are TRBV18 and TRBJ1-1; 8 bases map to TRBD1. The CDR3 runs to 16 residues. From germline, CDR1 is KGHSH and CDR2 LQKENI. J lost 0 bases, V lost 3 bases, and 6 bases had no gene match. The complete variable domain, with remaining parts taken from reference TRBV18 and TRBJ1-1, reads NAGVMQNPRHLVRRRGQEARLRCSPMKGHSHVYWYRQLPEEGLKFMVYLQKENIIDESGMPKERFSAEFPKEGPSILRIQQVVRGDSAAYFCASSPRAGGVNTEAFFGQGTRLTVV.

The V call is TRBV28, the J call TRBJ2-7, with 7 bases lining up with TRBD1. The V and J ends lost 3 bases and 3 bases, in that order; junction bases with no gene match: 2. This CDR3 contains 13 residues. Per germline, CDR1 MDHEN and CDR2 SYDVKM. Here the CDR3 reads CASSFPGGYEQYF. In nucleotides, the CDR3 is TGTGCCAGCAGTTTCCCAGGGGGCTACGAGCAGTACTTC.

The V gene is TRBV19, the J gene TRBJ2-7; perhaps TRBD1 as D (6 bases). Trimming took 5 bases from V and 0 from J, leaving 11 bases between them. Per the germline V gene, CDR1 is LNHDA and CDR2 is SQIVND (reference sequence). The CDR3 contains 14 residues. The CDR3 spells CASSSGVGSYEQYF. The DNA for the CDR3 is TGTGCCAGTAGTTCAGGGGTGGGCTCCTACGAGCAGTACTTC.

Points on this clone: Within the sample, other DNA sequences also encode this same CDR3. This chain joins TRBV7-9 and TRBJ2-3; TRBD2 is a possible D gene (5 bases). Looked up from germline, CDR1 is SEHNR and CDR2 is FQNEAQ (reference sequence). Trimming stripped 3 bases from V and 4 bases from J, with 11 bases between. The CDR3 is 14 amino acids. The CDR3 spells CASSLDSRADTQYF. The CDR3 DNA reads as TGTGCCAGCAGCTTGGACTCCCGCGCAGATACGCAGTATTTT.

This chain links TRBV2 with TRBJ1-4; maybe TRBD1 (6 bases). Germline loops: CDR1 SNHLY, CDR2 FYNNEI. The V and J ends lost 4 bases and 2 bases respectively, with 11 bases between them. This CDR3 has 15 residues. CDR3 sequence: CASSANRATNEKLFF. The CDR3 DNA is TGTGCCAGCAGTGCCAACAGGGCGACTAATGAAAAACTGTTTTTT.

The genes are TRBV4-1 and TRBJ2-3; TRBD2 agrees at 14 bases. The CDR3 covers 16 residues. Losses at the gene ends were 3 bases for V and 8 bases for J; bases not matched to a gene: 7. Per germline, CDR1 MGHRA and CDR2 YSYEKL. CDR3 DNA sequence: TGCGCCAGCAGCCAGGACCCGGGACTAGCGGGGGCTACGCAGTATTTT. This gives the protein CASSQDPGLAGATQYF.

CDR3 sequence (DNA): TGTGCCAACGCGACAGGAAATTACGAGCAGTACTTC. Encoded protein: CANATGNYEQYF. This chain links TRBV27 with TRBJ2-7; D perhaps matches TRBD1 (6 bases). The ends were cut back, 10 bases at V and 4 bases at J, with 14 bases in the middle. CDR1 and CDR2 from the germline V gene are MNHEY and SMNVEV (reference sequence). The CDR3 consists of 12 residues.

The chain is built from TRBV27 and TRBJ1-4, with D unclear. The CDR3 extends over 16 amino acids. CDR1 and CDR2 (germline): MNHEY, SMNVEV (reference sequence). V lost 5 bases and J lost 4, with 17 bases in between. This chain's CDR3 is CASSGTGGLINEKLFF. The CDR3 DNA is TGTGCCAGCAGTGGAACCGGAGGACTGATTAATGAAAAACTGTTTTTT.

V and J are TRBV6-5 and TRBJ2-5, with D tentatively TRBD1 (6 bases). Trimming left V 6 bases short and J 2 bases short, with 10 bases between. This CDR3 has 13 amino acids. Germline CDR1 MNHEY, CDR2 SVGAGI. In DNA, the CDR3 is TGTGCCAGCAGACCCACAGGGCAAGAGACCCAGTACTTC. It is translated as CASRPTGQETQYF.

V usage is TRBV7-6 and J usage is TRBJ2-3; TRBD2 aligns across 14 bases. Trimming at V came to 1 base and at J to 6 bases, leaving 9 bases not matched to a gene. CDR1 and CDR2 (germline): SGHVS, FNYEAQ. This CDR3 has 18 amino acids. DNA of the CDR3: TGTGCCAGCAGCTTAGTCTTTTTGGGACTAGCGGGAGATGATACGCAGTATTTT. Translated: CASSLVFLGLAGDDTQYF.